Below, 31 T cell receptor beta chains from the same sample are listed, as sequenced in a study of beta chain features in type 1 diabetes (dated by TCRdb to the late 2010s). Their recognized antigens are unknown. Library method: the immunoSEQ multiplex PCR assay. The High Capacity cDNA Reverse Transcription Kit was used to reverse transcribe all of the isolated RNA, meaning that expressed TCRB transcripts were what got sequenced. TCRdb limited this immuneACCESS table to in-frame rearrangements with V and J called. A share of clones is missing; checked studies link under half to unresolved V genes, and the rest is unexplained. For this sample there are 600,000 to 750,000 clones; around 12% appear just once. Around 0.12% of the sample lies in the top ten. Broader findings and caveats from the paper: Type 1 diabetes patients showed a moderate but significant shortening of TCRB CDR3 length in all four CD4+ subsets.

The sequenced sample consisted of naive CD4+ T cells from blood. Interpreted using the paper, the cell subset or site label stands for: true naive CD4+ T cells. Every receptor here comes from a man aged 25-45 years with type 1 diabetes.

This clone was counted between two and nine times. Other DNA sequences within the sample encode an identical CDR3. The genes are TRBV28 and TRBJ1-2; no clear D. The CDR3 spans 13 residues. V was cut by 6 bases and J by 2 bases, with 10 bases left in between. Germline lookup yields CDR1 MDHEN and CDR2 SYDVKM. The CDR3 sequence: CASSRTGNYGYTF. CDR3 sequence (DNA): TGTGCCAGCAGCAGGACGGGAAACTATGGCTACACCTTC.

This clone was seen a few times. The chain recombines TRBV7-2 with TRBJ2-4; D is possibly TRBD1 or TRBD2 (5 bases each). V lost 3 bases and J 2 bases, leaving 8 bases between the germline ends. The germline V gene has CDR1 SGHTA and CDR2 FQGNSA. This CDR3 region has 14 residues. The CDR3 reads CASSFGGSKNIQYF. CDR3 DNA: TGTGCCAGCAGCTTTGGGGGATCCAAAAACATTCAGTACTTC.

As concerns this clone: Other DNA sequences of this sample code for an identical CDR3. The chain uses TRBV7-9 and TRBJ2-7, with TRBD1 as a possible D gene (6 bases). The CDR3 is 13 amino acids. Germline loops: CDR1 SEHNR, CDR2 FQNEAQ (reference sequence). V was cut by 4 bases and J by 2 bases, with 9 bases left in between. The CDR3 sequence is CASSSQGTYEQYF. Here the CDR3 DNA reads TGTGCCAGCAGCTCTCAGGGGACCTACGAGCAGTACTTC.

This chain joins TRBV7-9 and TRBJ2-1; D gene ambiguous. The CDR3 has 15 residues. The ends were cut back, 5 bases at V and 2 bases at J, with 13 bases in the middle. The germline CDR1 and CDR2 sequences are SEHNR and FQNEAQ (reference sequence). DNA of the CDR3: TGTGCCAGCAGCCGACGAGGACCCACCTACAATGAGCAGTTCTTC. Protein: CASSRRGPTYNEQFF.

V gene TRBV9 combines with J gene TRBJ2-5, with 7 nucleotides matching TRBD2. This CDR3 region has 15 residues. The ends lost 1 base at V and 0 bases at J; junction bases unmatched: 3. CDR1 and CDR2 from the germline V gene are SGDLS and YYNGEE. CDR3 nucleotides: TGTGCCAGCAGCGTATACGGGGGGTACCAAGAGACCCAGTACTTC. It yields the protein CASSVYGGYQETQYF. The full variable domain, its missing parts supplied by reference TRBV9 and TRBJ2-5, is DSGVTQTPKHLITATGQRVTLRCSPRSGDLSVYWYQQSLDQGLQFLIQYYNGEERAKGNILERFSAQQFPDLHSELNLSSLELGDSALYFCASSVYGGYQETQYFGPGTRLLVL.

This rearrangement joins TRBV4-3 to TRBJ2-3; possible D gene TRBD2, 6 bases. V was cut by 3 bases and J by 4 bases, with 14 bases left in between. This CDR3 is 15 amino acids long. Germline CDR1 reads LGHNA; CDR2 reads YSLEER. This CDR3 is CASSQRGVGSDTQYF. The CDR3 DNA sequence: TGCGCCAGCAGCCAGCGGGGCGTGGGTTCAGATACGCAGTATTTT.

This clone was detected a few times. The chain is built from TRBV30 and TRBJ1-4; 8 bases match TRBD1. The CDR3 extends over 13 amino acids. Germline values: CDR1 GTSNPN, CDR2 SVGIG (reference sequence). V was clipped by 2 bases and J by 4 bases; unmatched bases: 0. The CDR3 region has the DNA TGTGCCTGGAGTACAGGGGGTAATGAAAAACTGTTTTTT. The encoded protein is CAWSTGGNEKLFF. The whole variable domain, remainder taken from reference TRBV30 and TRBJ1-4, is SQTIHQWPATLVQPVGSPLSLECTVEGTSNPNLYWYRQAAGRGLQLLFYSVGIGQISSEVPQNLSASRPQDRQFILSSKKLLLSDSGFYLCAWSTGGNEKLFFGSGTQLSVL.

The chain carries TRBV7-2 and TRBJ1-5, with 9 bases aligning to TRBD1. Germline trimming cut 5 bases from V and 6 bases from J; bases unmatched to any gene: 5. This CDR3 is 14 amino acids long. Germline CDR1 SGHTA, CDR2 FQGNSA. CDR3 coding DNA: TGTGCCAGCAGCAAAGGACAGGGGAGTCAGCCCCAGCATTTT. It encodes CASSKGQGSQPQHF.

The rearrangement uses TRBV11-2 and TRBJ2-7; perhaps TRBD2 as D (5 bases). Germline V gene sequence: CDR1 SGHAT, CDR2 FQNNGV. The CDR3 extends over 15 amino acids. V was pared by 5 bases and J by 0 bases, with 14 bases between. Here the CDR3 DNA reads TGTGCCAGCAGCCTGGAGCGCACTAGCTCCTACGAGCAGTACTTC. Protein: CASSLERTSSYEQYF.

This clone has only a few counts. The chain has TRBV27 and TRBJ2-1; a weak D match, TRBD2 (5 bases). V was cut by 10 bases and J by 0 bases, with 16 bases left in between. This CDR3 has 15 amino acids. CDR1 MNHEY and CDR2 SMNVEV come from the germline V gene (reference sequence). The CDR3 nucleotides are TGTGCCACCGCCCAACGGGGTTACTCCTACAATGAGCAGTTCTTC. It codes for CATAQRGYSYNEQFF.

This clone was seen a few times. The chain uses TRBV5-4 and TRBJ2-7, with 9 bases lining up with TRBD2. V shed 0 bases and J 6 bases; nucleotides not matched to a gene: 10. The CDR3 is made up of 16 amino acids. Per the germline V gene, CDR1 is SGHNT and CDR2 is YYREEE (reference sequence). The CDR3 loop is CASSLERSGGPREQYF. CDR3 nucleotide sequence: TGTGCCAGCAGCTTGGAACGTAGCGGGGGACCCCGCGAGCAGTACTTC.

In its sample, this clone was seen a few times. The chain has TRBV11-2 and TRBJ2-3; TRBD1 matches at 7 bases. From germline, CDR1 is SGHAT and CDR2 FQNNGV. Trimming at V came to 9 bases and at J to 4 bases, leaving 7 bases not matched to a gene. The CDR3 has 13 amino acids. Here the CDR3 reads CASFSQGADTQYF. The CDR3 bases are TGTGCCAGTTTTTCCCAGGGGGCAGATACGCAGTATTTT.

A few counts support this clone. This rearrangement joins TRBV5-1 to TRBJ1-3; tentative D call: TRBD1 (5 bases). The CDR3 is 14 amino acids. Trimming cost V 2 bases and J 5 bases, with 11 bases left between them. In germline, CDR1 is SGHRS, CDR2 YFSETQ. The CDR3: CASSFGTLRNTIYF. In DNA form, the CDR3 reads TGCGCCAGCAGCTTCGGGACGTTAAGAAACACCATATATTTT.

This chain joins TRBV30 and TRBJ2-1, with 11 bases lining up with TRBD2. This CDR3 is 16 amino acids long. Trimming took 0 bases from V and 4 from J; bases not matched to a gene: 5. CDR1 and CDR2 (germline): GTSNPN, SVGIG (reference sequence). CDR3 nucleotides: TGTGCCTGGAGTGTCCTGACTAGCGGGGCTTACAATGAGCAGTTCTTC. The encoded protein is CAWSVLTSGAYNEQFF.

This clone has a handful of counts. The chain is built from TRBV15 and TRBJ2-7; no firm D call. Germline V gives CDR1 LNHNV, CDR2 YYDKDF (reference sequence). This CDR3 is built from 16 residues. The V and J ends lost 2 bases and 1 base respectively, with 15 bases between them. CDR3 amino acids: CATSRPYSTSSYEQYF. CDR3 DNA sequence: TGTGCCACCAGCAGACCCTATTCAACGAGTTCCTACGAGCAGTACTTC.

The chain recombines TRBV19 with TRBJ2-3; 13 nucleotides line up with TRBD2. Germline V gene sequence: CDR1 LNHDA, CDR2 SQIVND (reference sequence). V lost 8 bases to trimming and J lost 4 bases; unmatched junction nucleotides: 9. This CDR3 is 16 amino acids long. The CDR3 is CASGVTSGGPADTQYF. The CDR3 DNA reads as TGTGCCAGTGGGGTGACTAGCGGGGGGCCGGCAGATACGCAGTATTTT.

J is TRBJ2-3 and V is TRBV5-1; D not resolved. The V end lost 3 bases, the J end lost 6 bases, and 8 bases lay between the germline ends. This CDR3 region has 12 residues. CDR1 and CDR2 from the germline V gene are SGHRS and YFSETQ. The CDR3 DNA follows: TGCGCCAGCAGCTCGAACTTCGATACGCAGTATTTT. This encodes CASSSNFDTQYF.

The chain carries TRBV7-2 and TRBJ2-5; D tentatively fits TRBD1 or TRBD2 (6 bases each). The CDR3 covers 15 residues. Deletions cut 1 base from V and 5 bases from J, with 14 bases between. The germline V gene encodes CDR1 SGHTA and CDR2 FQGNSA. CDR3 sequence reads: CASSLEGGLWETQYF. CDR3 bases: TGTGCCAGCAGCTTAGAAGGGGGACTCTGGGAGACCCAGTACTTC. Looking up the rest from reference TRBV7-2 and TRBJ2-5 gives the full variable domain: GAGVSQSPSNKVTEKGKDVELRCDPISGHTALYWYRQSLGQGLEFLIYFQGNSAPDKSGLPSDRFSAERTGGSVSTLTIQRTQQEDSAVYLCASSLEGGLWETQYFGPGTRLLVL.

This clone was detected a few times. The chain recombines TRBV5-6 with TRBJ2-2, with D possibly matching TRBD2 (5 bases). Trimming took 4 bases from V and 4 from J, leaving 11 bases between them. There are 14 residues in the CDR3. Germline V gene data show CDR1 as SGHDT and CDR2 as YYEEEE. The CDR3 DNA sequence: TGTGCCAGCAGCAATGCGGGCTCCACCGGGGAGCTGTTTTTT. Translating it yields CASSNAGSTGELFF.

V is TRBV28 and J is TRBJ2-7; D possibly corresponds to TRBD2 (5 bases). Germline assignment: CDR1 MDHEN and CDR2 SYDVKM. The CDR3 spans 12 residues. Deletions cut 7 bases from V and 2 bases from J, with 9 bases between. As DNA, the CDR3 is TGTGCCAGCATGTTCGGGACCTACGAGCAGTACTTC. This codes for CASMFGTYEQYF. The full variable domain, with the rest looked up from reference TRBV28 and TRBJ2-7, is DVKVTQSSRYLVKRTGEKVFLECVQDMDHENMFWYRQDPGLGLRLIYFSYDVKMKEKGDIPEGYSVSREKKERFSLILESASTNQTSMYLCASMFGTYEQYFGPGTRLTVT.

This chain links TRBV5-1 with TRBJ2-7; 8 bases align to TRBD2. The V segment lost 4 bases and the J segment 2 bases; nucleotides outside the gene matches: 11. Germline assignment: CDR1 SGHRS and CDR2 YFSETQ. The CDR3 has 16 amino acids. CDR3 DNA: TGCGCCAGCAGCAGGGTCGAGCGGGGGTTTCCCTACGAGCAGTACTTC. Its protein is CASSRVERGFPYEQYF.

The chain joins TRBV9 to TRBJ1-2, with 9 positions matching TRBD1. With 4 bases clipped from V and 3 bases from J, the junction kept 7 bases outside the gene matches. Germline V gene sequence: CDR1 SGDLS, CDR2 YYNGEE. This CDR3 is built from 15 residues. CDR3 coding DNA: TGTGCCAGCAGCCCCGGGACAGGGCGACACTATGGCTACACCTTC. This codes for CASSPGTGRHYGYTF.

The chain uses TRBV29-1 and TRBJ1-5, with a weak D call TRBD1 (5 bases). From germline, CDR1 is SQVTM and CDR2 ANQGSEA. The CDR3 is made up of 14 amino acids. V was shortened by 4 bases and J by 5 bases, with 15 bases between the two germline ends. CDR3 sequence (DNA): TGCAGCGTTGGGGCAGGGACGAAGGATCAGCCCCAGCATTTT. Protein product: CSVGAGTKDQPQHF.

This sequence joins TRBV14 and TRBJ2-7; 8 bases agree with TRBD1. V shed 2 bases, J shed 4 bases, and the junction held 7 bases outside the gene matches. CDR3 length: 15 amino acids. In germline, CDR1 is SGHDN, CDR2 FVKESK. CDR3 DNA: TGTGCCAGCAGCCAAAGACAGGGGAATCGGTACGAGCAGTACTTC. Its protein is CASSQRQGNRYEQYF.

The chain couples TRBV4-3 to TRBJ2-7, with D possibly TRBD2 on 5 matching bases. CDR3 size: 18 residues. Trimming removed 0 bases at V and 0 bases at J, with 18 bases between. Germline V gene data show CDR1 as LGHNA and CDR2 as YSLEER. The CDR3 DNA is TGCGCCAGCAGCCAAGATTATCAAGGAATCGGAGGCTCCTACGAGCAGTACTTC. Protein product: CASSQDYQGIGGSYEQYF.

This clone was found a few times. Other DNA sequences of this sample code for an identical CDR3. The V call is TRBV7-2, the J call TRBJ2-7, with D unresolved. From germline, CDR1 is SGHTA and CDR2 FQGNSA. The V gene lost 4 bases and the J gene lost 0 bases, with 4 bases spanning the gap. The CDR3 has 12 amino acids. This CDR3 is CASSSNSYEQYF. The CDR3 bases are TGTGCCAGCAGCTCCAACTCCTACGAGCAGTACTTC.

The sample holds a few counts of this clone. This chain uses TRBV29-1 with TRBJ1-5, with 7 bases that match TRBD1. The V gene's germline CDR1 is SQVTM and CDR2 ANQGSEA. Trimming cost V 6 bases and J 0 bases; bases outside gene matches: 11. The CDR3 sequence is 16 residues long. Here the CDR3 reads CSVRILGQYSNQPQHF. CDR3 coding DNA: TGCAGCGTCCGGATATTGGGACAGTATAGCAATCAGCCCCAGCATTTT.

Here the CDR3 reads CAISESGLGSPLHF. Here the CDR3 DNA reads TGTGCCATCAGTGAGTCGGGTTTAGGTTCACCCCTCCACTTT. The chain recombines TRBV10-3 with TRBJ1-6; D gene uncertain. This CDR3 comprises 14 residues. Germline values: CDR1 ENHRY, CDR2 SYGVKD. The V gene lost 0 bases and the J gene lost 9 bases, with 9 bases spanning the gap.

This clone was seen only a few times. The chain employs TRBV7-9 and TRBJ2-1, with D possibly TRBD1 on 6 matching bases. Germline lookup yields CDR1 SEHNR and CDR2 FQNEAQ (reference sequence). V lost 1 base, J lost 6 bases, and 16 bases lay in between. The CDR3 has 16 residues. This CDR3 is CASSLVPQGWGNEQFF. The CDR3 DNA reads TGTGCCAGCAGCTTAGTTCCACAGGGATGGGGCAATGAGCAGTTCTTC. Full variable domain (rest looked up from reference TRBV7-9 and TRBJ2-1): DTGVSQNPRHKITKRGQNVTFRCDPISEHNRLYWYRQTLGQGPEFLTYFQNEAQLEKSRLLSDRFSAERPKGSFSTLEIQRTEQGDSAMYLCASSLVPQGWGNEQFFGPGTRLTVL.

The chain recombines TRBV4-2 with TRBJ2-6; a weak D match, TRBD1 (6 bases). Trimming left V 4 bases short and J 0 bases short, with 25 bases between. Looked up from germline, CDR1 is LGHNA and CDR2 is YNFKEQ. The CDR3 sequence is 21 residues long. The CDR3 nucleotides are TGTGCCAGCAGCCCAAAGGCCGGGACACCCGTAGGGACCTCTGGGGCCAACGTCCTGACTTTC. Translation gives CASSPKAGTPVGTSGANVLTF.

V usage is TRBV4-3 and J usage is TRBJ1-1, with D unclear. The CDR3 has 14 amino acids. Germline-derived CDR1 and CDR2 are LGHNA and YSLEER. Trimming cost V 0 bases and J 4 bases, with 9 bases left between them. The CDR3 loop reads CASSQDPQSTEAFF. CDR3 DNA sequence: TGCGCCAGCAGCCAAGATCCCCAGAGCACTGAAGCTTTCTTT.